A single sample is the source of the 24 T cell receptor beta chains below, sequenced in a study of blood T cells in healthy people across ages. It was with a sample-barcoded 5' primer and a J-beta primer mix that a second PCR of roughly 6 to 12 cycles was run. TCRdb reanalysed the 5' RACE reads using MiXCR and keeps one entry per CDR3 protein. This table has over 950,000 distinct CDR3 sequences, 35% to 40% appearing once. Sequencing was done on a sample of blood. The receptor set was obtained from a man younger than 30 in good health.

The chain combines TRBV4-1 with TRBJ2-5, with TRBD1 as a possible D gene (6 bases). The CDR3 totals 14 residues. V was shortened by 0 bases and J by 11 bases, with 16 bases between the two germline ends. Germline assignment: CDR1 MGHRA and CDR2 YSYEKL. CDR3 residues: CASSQDWTDNEQYF. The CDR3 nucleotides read TGCGCCAGCAGCCAAGACTGGACAGACAATGAGCAGTACTTC.

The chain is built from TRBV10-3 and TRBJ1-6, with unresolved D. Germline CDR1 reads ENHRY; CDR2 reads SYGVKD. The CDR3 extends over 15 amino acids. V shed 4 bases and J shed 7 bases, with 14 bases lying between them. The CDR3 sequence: CAISGSTGSNSPLHF. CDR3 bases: TGTGCCATCAGTGGCTCGACCGGTTCCAATTCACCCCTCCACTTT.

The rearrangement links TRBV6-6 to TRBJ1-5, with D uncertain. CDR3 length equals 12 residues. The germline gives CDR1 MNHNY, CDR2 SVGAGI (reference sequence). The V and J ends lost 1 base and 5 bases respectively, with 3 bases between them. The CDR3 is CASSYLHQPQHF. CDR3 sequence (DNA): TGTGCCAGCAGTTACTTACATCAGCCCCAGCATTTT.

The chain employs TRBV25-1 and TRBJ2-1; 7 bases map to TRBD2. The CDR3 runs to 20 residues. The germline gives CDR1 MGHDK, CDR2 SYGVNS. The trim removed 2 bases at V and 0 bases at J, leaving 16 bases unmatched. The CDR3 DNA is TGTGCCAGCAGTGAAGGACTAGTTCTAGGTAGGCAGAGCTCCTACAATGAGCAGTTCTTC. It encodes CASSEGLVLGRQSSYNEQFF.

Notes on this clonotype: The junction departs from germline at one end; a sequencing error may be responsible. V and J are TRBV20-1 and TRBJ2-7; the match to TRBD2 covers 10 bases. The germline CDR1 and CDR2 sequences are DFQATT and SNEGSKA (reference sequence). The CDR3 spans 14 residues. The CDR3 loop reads CSAFSGGASCEQYF. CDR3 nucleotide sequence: TGCAGTGCTTTCAGCGGGGGGGCCTCCTGCGAGCAGTACTTC.

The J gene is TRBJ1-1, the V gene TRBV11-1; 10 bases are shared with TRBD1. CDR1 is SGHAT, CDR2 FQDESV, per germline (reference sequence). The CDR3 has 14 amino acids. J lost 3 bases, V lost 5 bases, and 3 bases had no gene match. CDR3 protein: CASSRQGADTEAFF. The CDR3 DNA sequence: TGTGCCAGCAGCCGACAGGGGGCGGACACTGAAGCTTTCTTT.

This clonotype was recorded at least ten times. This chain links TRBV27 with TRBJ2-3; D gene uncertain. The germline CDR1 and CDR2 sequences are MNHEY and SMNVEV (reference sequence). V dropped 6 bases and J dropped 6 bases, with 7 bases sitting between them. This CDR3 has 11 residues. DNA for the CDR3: TGTGCCAGCAGCTTCATCGATACGCAGTATTTT. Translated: CASSFIDTQYF.

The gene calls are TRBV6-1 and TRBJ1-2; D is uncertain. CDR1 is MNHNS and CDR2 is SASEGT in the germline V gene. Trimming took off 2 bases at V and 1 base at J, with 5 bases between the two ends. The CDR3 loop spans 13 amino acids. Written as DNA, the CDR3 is TGTGCCAGCAGTGAACAGCGTAACTATGGCTACACCTTC. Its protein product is CASSEQRNYGYTF.

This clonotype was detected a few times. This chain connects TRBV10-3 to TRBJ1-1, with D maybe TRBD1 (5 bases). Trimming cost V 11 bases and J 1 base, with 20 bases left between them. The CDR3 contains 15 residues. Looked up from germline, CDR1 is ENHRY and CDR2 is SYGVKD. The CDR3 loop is CAVSHGGRRNTEAFF. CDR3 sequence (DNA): TGTGCCGTATCGCATGGGGGAAGGAGGAACACTGAAGCTTTCTTT.

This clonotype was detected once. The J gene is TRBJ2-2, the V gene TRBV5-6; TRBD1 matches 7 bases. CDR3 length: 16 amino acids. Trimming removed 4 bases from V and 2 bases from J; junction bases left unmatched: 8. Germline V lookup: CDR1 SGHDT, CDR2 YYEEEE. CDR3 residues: CASSPGQKLNTGELFF. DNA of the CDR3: TGTGCCAGCAGCCCGGGACAGAAGCTTAACACCGGGGAGCTGTTTTTT.

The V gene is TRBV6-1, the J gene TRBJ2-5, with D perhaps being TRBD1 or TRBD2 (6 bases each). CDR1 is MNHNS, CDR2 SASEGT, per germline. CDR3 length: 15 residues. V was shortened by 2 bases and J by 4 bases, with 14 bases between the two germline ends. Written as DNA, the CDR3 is TGTGCCAGCAGTGAATCGCCTTGGGGGGCAGAGACCCAGTACTTC. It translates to CASSESPWGAETQYF.

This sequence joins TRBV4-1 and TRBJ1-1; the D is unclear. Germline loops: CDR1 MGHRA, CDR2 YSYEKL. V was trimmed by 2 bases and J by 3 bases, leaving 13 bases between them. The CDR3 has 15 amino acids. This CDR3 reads CASSQPDMEDTEAFF. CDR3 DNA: TGCGCCAGCAGCCAACCCGATATGGAGGACACTGAAGCTTTCTTT.

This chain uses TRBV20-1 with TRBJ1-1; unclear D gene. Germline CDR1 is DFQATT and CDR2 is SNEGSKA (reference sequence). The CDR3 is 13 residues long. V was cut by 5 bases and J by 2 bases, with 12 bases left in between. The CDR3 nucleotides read TGCAGTGCTGAGGCGGGATTAAACACTGAAGCTTTCTTT. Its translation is CSAEAGLNTEAFF.

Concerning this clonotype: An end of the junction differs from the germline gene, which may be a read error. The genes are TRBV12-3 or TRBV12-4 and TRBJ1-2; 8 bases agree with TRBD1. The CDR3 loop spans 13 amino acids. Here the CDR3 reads CASSLGQGRGYTF. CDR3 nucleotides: TGCGCCAGCAGCTTAGGACAGGGTCGTGGCTACACCTTC.

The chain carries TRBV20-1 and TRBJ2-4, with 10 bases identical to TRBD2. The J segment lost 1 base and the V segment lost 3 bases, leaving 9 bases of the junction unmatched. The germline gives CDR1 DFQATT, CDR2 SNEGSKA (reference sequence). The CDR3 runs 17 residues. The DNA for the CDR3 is TGCAGTGCTAGGACCCTCACTAGCGGGGAGGCCAAAAACATTCAGTACTTC. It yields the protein CSARTLTSGEAKNIQYF.

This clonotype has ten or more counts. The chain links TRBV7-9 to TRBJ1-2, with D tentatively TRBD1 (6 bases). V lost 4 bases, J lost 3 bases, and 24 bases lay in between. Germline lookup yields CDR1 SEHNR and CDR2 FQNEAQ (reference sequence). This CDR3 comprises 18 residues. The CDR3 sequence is CASSSSRDKSGWDYGYTF. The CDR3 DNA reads TGTGCCAGCAGCTCCTCGAGGGACAAGTCGGGATGGGACTATGGCTACACCTTC.

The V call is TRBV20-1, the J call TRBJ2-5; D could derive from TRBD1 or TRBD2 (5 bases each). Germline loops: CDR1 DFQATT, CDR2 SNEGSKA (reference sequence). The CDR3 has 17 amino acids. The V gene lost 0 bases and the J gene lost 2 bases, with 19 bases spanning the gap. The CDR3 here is CSARDLLGTGGQETQYF. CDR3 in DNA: TGCAGTGCTAGAGATCTCCTGGGGACGGGTGGACAAGAGACCCAGTACTTC.

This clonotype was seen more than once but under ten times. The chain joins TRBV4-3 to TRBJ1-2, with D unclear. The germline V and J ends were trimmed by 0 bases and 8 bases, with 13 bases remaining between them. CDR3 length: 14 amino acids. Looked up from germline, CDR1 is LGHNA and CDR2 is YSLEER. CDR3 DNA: TGCGCCAGCAGCCAAGACGGACCGCTTAGCGGCTACACCTTC. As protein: CASSQDGPLSGYTF.

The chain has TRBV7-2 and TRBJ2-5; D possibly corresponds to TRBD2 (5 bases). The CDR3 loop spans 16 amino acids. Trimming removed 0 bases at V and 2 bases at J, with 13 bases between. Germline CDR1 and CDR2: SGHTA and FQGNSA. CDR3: CASSLAGSRGQETQYF. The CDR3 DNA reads TGTGCCAGCAGCTTAGCTGGCTCTCGGGGACAAGAGACCCAGTACTTC.

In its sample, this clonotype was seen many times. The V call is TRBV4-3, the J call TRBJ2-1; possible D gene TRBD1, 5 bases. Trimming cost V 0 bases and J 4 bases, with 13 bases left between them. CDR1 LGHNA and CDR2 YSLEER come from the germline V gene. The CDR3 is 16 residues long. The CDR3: CASSQDGQGLYNEQFF. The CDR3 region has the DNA TGCGCCAGCAGCCAAGATGGGCAGGGATTATACAATGAGCAGTTCTTC.

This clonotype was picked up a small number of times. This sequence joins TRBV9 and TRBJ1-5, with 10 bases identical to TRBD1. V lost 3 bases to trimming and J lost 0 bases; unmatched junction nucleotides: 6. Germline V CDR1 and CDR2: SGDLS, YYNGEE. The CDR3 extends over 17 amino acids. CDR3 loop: CASSEGTGAYSNQPQHF. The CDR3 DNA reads TGTGCCAGCAGCGAGGGGACAGGGGCTTATAGCAATCAGCCCCAGCATTTT.

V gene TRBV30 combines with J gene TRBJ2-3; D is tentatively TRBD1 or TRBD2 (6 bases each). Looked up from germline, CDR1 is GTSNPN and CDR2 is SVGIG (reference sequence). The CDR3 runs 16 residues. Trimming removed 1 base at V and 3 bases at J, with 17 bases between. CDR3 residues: CAWSGAEGGWTDTQYF. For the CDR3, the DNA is TGTGCCTGGAGTGGCGCTGAGGGGGGTTGGACAGATACGCAGTATTTT.

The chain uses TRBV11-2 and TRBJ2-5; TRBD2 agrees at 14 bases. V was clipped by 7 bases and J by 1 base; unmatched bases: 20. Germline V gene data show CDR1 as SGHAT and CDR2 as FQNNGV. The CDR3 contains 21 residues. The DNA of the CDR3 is TGTGCCAGCACGGCGTTTATCGTTGACGGGACTAGCGGGGGCCTCCAAGAGACCCAGTACTTC. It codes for CASTAFIVDGTSGGLQETQYF.

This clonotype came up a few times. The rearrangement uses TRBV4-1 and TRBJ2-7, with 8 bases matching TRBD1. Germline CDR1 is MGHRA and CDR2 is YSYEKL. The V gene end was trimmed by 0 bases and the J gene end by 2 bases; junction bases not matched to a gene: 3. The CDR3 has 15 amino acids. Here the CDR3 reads CASSQENRGTYEQYF. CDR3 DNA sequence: TGCGCCAGCAGCCAAGAGAACAGGGGGACCTACGAGCAGTACTTC.